This entry describes one T cell receptor (beta chain). The antigen is not known. Sequencing was performed with immunoSEQ multiplex PCR; in TCRdb, only in-frame clones are kept and a portion is missing. The sample has under 140,000 clones; 80% to 95% are singletons. The data stem from a study of T cell responses to AZD1222 COVID-19 vaccine. General observations from the study: The study identified only a handful of AZD1222 recipients as seropositive at baseline. Repertoires were sampled only after the peak T cell response. The donors showed a predominance of white British ancestry and of females, with possible underestimation of clonal diversity.

The clonotype was recovered from an adult who received the AZD1222 COVID-19 vaccine. The source was peripheral blood, collected 28 days after the second AZD1222 dose.

CDR3 bases: TGCGCCAGCAACCTCAGGGTAGGAGAGCAGTACTTC. Translating gives CASNLRVGEQYF. The chain carries TRBV5-1 and TRBJ2-7; TRBD1 is a possible D gene (5 bases). The V gene's germline CDR1 is SGHRS and CDR2 YFSETQ. V was cut by 6 bases and J by 7 bases, with 14 bases left in between. CDR3 size: 12 residues.